This is a list of T cell receptor beta chains from one sample in a study of blood T cell repertoires in COVID-19. Sequencing was performed with immunoSEQ multiplex PCR; in TCRdb, only in-frame clones are kept and a portion is missing. Found here are roughly 480,000 clones, approximately 89% of them singletons; the top ten hold about 1%. Sequencing was carried out using peripheral blood. Receptor source: a man aged 18-30 years with COVID-19, enrolled during active disease. The CDR3 runs from the conserved cysteine through the conserved F or W. The D gene is left open where the match is weak.

v_gene,j_gene,d_gene,CDR3aa
TRBV7-9,TRBJ1-4,-,CASSTSREGDEKLFF
TRBV2,TRBJ2-1,TRBD1,CASRQGARTNNEQFF
TRBV6-1,TRBJ2-3,TRBD2,CASSEAMLAGVNTQYF
TRBV10-3,TRBJ2-3,TRBD2,CAISEGGRGSTDTQYF
TRBV6-2/TRBV6-3,TRBJ1-6,-,CASSYTQIRGGNSPLHF
TRBV3-1/TRBV3-2,TRBJ2-7,TRBD2,CASTEHSGDSYEQYF
TRBV5-1,TRBJ1-1,-,CASSSRTDLNTEAFF
TRBV6-6,TRBJ1-2,-,CASSYWQYLTNYGYTF
TRBV5-4,TRBJ2-3,-,CASSLTTDTQYF
TRBV5-4,TRBJ1-5,TRBD1,CATSRGGNQPQHF
TRBV7-9,TRBJ1-1,TRBD1,CASSRTGQGASEAFF
TRBV20-1,TRBJ1-2,TRBD1,CSATGGPGYTF
TRBV7-2,TRBJ2-2,-,CASRPDRLGGELFF
TRBV3-1/TRBV3-2,TRBJ2-5,-,CASSLGQSPRTQYF
TRBV30,TRBJ2-2,-,CAWSRGRGELFF
TRBV7-9,TRBJ2-3,TRBD2,CASSSSSGPTYTDTQYF
TRBV5-4,TRBJ2-7,-,CASSLDSIGEQYF
TRBV6-1,TRBJ1-3,-,CASSEEGHSGNTIYF
TRBV15,TRBJ1-2,-,CATSTGHLRGGYTF
TRBV6-5,TRBJ2-1,-,CASRAGRSSYNEQFF
TRBV7-6,TRBJ1-2,TRBD1,CASSSGGWGGYTF
TRBV2,TRBJ2-3,TRBD2,CARGELAGDVGTDTQYF
TRBV19,TRBJ2-7,TRBD1,CASSAGLQGVEQYF
TRBV11-2,TRBJ2-2,-,CASSLGRGQTNTGELFF
TRBV5-4,TRBJ2-1,TRBD2,CASSLVGGGAGNEQFF
TRBV13,TRBJ2-1,TRBD2,CASSLGLRLTSGYNEQFF
TRBV12-5,TRBJ2-3,-,CASGLVSGGTDTQYF
TRBV5-4,TRBJ2-3,-,CASSLGGGVTDTQYF
TRBV5-4,TRBJ2-1,-,CASSPTTDNEQFF
TRBV15,TRBJ1-1,TRBD1,CATSREWTGDSRAFF
TRBV7-2,TRBJ2-1,TRBD2,CASSFGGVGANEQFF
TRBV6-5,TRBJ1-5,TRBD1,CASTGQGASNQPQHF
TRBV6-6,TRBJ2-1,TRBD1,CASRRGTGSYNEQFF
TRBV6-5,TRBJ2-7,TRBD2,CASSYAGRAGDDEQYF
TRBV20-1,TRBJ1-1,-,CSASQVNTEAFF
TRBV13,TRBJ2-1,TRBD2,CASSLDRGSGGPRDLNEQFF
TRBV4-1,TRBJ2-3,TRBD2,CASSQETSGRATDTQYF
TRBV5-4,TRBJ1-5,TRBD1,CATRTGPHQPQHF
TRBV11-3,TRBJ2-1,TRBD1,CASSYRQGMSYNEQFF
TRBV10-2,TRBJ2-5,-,CASKSYPEETQYF
TRBV19,TRBJ2-7,TRBD1,CASKVGQGAWEQYF
TRBV4-2,TRBJ2-1,TRBD1,CASSQDWTGSNEQFF
TRBV5-5,TRBJ2-1,TRBD1,CASSLGQGSYNEQFF
TRBV6-5,TRBJ1-3,TRBD1,CASSRDRGLGNTIYF
TRBV29-1,TRBJ1-1,TRBD1,CSVEDRGRTEAFF
TRBV10-2,TRBJ2-5,TRBD1,CASTDRGGGDQETQYF
TRBV9,TRBJ2-3,-,CASSANQGGADTQYF
TRBV7-9,TRBJ2-1,TRBD2,CASSLLAGLFNEQFF
TRBV24-1,TRBJ2-1,TRBD2,CATSDPSGLAGGNEQFF
TRBV7-9,TRBJ2-1,-,CASSSMGGINNEQFF
TRBV7-8,TRBJ2-6,-,CASSPGIAGANVLTF
TRBV27,TRBJ1-1,TRBD1,CASRSTGVYDEAFF
TRBV12-3/TRBV12-4,TRBJ1-4,TRBD1,CASIEGQGEKLFF
TRBV4-1,TRBJ1-2,-,CASSQDGPGDGYGYTF
TRBV29-1,TRBJ2-7,TRBD1,CSAALTGQSDEQYF
TRBV15,TRBJ1-2,-,CATSRGDRQYGYTF
TRBV11-2,TRBJ2-7,TRBD1,CASSLDAGTGRRGYEQYF